This TCR beta chain was documented in a study of blood T cell repertoires in COVID-19. Measured with immunoSEQ multiplex PCR; TCRdb has only the in-frame clones, and not every one. The sample lists about 270,000 clones, approximately 92% occurring once. Unmatched junction bases numbered 6, after V lost 6 bases and J lost 3 bases. The CDR3 extends over 14 amino acids. Looked up from germline, CDR1 is MNHEY and CDR2 is SVGAGI. J is TRBJ2-5 and V is TRBV6-5, with 8 bases matching TRBD1. Sequenced input: PBMCs or T cells enriched from blood (not recorded which). The receptor was isolated from a woman aged 18-29 years who had recovered from COVID-19. The CDR3 nucleotides are TGTGCCAGCAGCTTTACAGGGGGTGAAGAGACCCAGTACTTC. Translating it yields CASSFTGGEETQYF.